This passage covers 3 T cell receptor beta chains from one sample sequenced in a study of blood T cells in healthy people across ages. PCR was performed a second time for about 6 to 12 cycles using a sample-barcoded 5' primer and a J-beta primer mix. Using its own MiXCR run on the 5' RACE reads, TCRdb lists one record per CDR3 protein. The sample lists 1.2 million to 1.5 million distinct CDR3 sequences; 45% to 70% were seen once. The sample consisted of blood. These receptors were collected from a man younger than 30 in good health.

This clonotype has ten or more counts. J is TRBJ2-3 and V is TRBV6-2 or TRBV6-3; D remains unclear. CDR3 length: 13 amino acids. Germline lookup yields CDR1 MNHEY and CDR2 SVGEGT. The ends were cut back, 1 base at V and 2 bases at J, with 4 bases in the middle. This chain's CDR3 is CASSYLYTDTQYF. The DNA of the CDR3 is TGTGCCAGCAGTTACTTGTACACAGATACGCAGTATTTT.

J is TRBJ2-1 and V is TRBV7-9, with no clear D. Germline-derived CDR1 and CDR2 are SEHNR and FQNEAQ (reference sequence). The CDR3 has 14 amino acids. The V end lost 3 bases, the J end lost 7 bases, and 13 bases lay between the germline ends. The CDR3 here is CASSLSLGNNEQFF. CDR3 coding DNA: TGTGCCAGCAGCTTGAGTCTGGGAAATAATGAGCAGTTCTTC. Drawing the rest from reference TRBV7-9 and TRBJ2-1, the complete variable domain is DTGVSQNPRHKITKRGQNVTFRCDPISEHNRLYWYRQTLGQGPEFLTYFQNEAQLEKSRLLSDRFSAERPKGSFSTLEIQRTEQGDSAMYLCASSLSLGNNEQFFGPGTRLTVL.

The chain couples TRBV20-1 to TRBJ1-1; D unclear. Germline CDR1 is DFQATT and CDR2 is SNEGSKA (reference sequence). The germline V and J ends were trimmed by 3 bases and 1 base, with 15 bases remaining between them. The CDR3 consists of 15 residues. The CDR3 sequence: CSARDLFLGNTEAFF. DNA of the CDR3: TGCAGTGCTAGGGACCTTTTTTTGGGGAACACTGAAGCTTTCTTT.